Below, one TCR beta chain is given with its context. Its antigen remains unknown. The data belong to a study of T cell responses to AZD1222 COVID-19 vaccine. The wider study: The analysis combined second doses at about 4 or about 12 weeks. Study outcomes and limitations: The reported proportion of spike-specific TCRs targeting unmutated variant regions was nearly half. Baseline seropositivity occurred in only a handful of AZD1222 recipients. CD4 TCRs associated with vaccination spanned spike, dominating at 160-218 and 743-854.

The CDR3 covers 13 residues. Trimming took off 6 bases at V and 10 bases at J, with 17 bases between the two ends. CDR1 and CDR2 from the germline V gene are SGHRS and YFSETQ. Generated by immunoSEQ multiplex PCR, the TCRdb table keeps only in-frame clones and is missing some. The sample shows some 170,000 clones, around nine tenths of them seen only once. This receptor was taken from an adult in good health. This material consisted of peripheral blood, taken on day 0 of AZD1222 vaccination. The J gene is TRBJ2-1, the V gene TRBV5-1; D uncertain. CDR3 DNA sequence: TGCGCCAGCACTACCCACCTCTTAGGGGAGCAGTTCTTC. Translated: CASTTHLLGEQFF.